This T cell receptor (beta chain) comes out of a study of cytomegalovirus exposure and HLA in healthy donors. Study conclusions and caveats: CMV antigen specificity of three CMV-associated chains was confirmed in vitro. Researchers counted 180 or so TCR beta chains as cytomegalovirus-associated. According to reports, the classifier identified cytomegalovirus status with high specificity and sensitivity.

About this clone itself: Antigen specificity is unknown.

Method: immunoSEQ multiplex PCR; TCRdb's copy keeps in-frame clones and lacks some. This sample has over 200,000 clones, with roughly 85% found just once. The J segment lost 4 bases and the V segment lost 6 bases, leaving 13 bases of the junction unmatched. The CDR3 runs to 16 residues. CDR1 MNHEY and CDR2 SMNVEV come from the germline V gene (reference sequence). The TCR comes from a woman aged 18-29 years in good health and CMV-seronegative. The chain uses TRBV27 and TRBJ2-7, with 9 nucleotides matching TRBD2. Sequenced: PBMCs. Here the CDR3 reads CASRGLRAGGHYEQYF. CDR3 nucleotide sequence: TGTGCCAGCAGGGGCTTGAGGGCGGGGGGGCATTACGAGCAGTACTTC.